Listed here are 4 T cell receptor beta chains from one sample, sequenced in a study of CD8 T cells in Susac syndrome. RNA was extracted with the RNeasy kit, and a quantity of about 0.45 to 1 ug was reverse transcribed using random hexamers. TCRdb processed the immunoSEQ multiplex PCR reads anew with MiXCR; each CDR3 protein has one entry. The sample lists approximately 190,000 distinct CDR3 sequences, roughly nine tenths occurring once. Sequenced sample: CD4+ T cells from PBMCs. These receptors were obtained from a human donor with Susac syndrome.

As DNA, the CDR3 is TGTGCCAGCAGCCGCACTGACAGTGAAGCTTTCTTT. It specifies CASSRTDSEAFF. V usage is TRBV3-1 and J usage is TRBJ1-1; perhaps TRBD1 as D (5 bases). This CDR3 has 12 amino acids. V was clipped by 4 bases and J by 7 bases, with 10 bases between them. CDR1 is LGHDT and CDR2 is YNNKEL in the germline V gene (reference sequence).

This chain connects TRBV2 to TRBJ1-1; D is unclear. Trimming cost V 7 bases and J 8 bases, with 14 bases left between them. CDR3 length: 12 amino acids. Germline V lookup: CDR1 SNHLY, CDR2 FYNNEI. CDR3 DNA: TGTGCCAGCAAGTCTGGTGGGATAGAAGCTTTCTTT. It is translated as CASKSGGIEAFF.

The chain couples TRBV6-5 to TRBJ1-2, with 9 bases identical to TRBD1. With V trimmed by 6 bases and J by 2 bases, 7 bases remained unmatched. CDR3 length equals 15 residues. Looked up from germline, CDR1 is MNHEY and CDR2 is SVGAGI. The CDR3 DNA sequence: TGTGCCAGCAGCCGACGAGGACAGGGGAACTATGGCTACACCTTC. Translation: CASSRRGQGNYGYTF.

CDR3 bases: TGTGCCAGCAGTTTCAGGGAAAGGGGTGGCTACACCTTC. This translates into CASSFRERGGYTF. The V gene is TRBV27, the J gene TRBJ1-2; tentatively, D is TRBD1 (5 bases). This CDR3 is 13 amino acids long. Trimming removed 3 bases at V and 7 bases at J, with 12 bases between. CDR1 and CDR2 from the germline V gene are MNHEY and SMNVEV (reference sequence).